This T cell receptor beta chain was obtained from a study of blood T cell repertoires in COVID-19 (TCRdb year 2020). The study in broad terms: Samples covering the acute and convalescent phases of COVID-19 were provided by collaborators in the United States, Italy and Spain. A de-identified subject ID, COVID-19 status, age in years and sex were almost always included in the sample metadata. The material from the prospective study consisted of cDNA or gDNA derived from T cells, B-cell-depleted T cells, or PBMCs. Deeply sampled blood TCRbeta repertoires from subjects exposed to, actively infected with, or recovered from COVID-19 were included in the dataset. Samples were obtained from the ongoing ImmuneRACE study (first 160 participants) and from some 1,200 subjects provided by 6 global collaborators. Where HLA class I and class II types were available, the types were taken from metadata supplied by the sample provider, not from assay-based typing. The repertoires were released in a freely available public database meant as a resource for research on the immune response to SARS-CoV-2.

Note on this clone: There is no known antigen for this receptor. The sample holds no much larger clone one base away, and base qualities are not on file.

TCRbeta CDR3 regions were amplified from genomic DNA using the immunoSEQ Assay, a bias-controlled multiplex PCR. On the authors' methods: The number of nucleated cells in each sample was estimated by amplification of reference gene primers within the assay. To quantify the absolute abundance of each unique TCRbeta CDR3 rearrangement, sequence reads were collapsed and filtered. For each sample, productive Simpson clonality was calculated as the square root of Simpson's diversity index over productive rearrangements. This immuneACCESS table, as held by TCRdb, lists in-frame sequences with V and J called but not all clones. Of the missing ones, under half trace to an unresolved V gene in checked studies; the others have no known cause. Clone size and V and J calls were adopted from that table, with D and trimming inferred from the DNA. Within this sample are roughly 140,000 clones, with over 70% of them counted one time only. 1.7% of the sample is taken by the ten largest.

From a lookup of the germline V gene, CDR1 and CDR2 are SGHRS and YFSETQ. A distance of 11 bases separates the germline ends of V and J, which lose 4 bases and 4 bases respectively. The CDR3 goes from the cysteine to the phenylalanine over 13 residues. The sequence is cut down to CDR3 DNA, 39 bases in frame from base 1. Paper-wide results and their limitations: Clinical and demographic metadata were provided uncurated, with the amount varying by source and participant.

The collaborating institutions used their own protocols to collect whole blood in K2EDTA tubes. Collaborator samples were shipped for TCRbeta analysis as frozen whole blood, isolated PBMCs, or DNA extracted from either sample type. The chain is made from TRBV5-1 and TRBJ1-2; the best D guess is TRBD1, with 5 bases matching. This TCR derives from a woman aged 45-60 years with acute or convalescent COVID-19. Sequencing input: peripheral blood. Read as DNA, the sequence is TGCGCCAGCAGCGCGACAGATTTCTATGGCTACACCTTC. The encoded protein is CASSATDFYGYTF.